This T cell receptor (beta chain) was captured in a study of blood T cell repertoires in COVID-19. Sequencing was performed with immunoSEQ multiplex PCR; in TCRdb, only in-frame clones are kept and a portion is missing. The sample has some 330,000 clones, about 92% seen once. The CDR3 contains 13 residues. CDR1 is MNHEY, CDR2 SMNVEV, per germline (reference sequence). V was clipped by 3 bases and J by 6 bases, with 9 bases between them. J is TRBJ2-1 and V is TRBV27; unclear D gene. The source material was PBMCs or T cells enriched from blood (not recorded which). This sequence was found in a woman in her twenties or thirties who had recovered from COVID-19. CDR3 sequence reads: CASSFRALNEQFF. DNA for the CDR3: TGTGCCAGCAGTTTCCGAGCCCTCAATGAGCAGTTCTTC.